The rows below give T cell receptor beta chains drawn from one sample of a study of regulatory T cells in long-lasting Graves disease. TCRdb independently ran MiXCR on the multiplex PCR reads; one entry per CDR3 protein. Of more than 400,000 distinct CDR3 sequences in the sample, roughly 15% were seen once. The sample was also linked to a second study, of T cells in Graves' hyperthyroidism and ophthalmopathy.

The material was peripheral blood mononuclear cells (PBMCs), obtained at new diagnosis, from a patient treated with antithyroid drugs. The receptor set was obtained from a man between 40 and 49 years old with Graves disease. Both conserved end residues are trimmed from each CDR3. Size tells how often a clone was seen (once, few, many) or the class of an expanded clone, and some rows leave it out.

clone_size	v_call	cdr3_aa
many	TRBV28	ASSSRVLGFNEKLF
many	TRBV5-1	ASSHGLAGVTYEQY
NA	TRBV2	ASTGGRRTDTKY
many	TRBV20-1	SATNSGTRGLTDTQY
many	TRBV28	ASRRSQVSYEQY
few	TRBV10-3	AIRPGTSGFNGELF
many	TRBV30	AWKGGRVLADTQY
NA	TRBV28	ASRPTGYGANVLT
many	TRBV2	ASSILAGGRHEQY
NA	TRBV5-5	ASSLVWGKGSNYGYT
NA	TRBV25-1	ASSEIEEQY
few	TRBV6-1	ASVPPTGGGGTEAF
many	TRBV6-2/TRBV6-3	ASSYHASGRGNEQF
many	TRBV2	ASIGETGTHGPQH
NA	TRBV30	AFFLGGGSYGYT
NA	TRBV5-1	ASSLRRTSGRGNEQF
many	TRBV24-1	ATSEIGQETQY